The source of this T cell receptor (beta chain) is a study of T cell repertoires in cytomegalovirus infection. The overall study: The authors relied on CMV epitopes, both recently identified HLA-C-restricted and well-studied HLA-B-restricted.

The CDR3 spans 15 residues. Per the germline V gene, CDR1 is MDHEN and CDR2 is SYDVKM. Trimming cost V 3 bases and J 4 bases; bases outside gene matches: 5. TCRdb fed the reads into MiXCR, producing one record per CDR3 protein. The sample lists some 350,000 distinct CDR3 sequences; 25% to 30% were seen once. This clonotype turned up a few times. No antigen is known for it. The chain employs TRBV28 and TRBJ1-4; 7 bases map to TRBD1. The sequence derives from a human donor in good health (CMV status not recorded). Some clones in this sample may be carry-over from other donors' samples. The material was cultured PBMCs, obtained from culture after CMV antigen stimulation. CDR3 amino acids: CASSLRGQINEKLFF. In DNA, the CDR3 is TGTGCCAGCAGTTTGAGGGGACAGATTAATGAAAAACTGTTTTTT. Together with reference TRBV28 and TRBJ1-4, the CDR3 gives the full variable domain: DVKVTQSSRYLVKRTGEKVFLECVQDMDHENMFWYRQDPGLGLRLIYFSYDVKMKEKGDIPEGYSVSREKKERFSLILESASTNQTSMYLCASSLRGQINEKLFFGSGTQLSVL.